A selection of T cell receptor beta chains follows, all from one sample in a study of T-cell reconstitution after alpha-beta-depleted transplantation in children. TCRdb recomputed calls from the PCR reads with MiXCR, one row per CDR3 protein. The sample has 700,000 or so distinct CDR3 sequences; around 13% are singletons. The sample consisted of PBMCs, taken before TCRalphabeta/CD19-depleted stem cell transplant. These receptors were taken from a girl aged 2 to 10 with congenital amegakaryocytic thrombocytopenia, due to receive a stem cell transplant. Each CDR3 is given with its conserved first and last residue. The D gene is left open where the match is weak. Clone size is not always given. Where it is, it says once, few, many or a class for expanded clones.

D gene	V gene	J gene	clone size	CDR3 DNA	CDR3 protein
TRBD2	TRBV9	TRBJ2-1	few	TGTGCCAGCAGCGTAACTAGCGGGAGTAGTTCCCGTGAGCAGTTCTTC	CASSVTSGSSSREQFF
-	TRBV20-1	TRBJ2-5	-	TGCAGTGCTAGAGAACAGGGTCAGGAGACCCAGTACTTC	CSAREQGQETQYF
-	TRBV20-1	TRBJ2-3	many	TGCAGTGCTGGAGGACGGGGCCCAGGAACCACAGATACGCAGTATTTT	CSAGGRGPGTTDTQYF
-	TRBV5-5	TRBJ1-1	-	TGTGCCAGCAGCGATCTGCCCAGGGGGAACACTGAAGCTTTCTTT	CASSDLPRGNTEAFF
-	TRBV20-1	TRBJ2-1	many	TGCAGTGCTCGACCCCTTGGGGGAGCCCTCAATGAGCAGTTCTTC	CSARPLGGALNEQFF
-	TRBV12-3/TRBV12-4	TRBJ2-7	many	TGTGCCAGCAGTTTCGGACCCCTAAAGCAGTACTTC	CASSFGPLKQYF
TRBD2	TRBV6-5	TRBJ2-5	few	TGTGCCAGCGGGCAGCGGGATAGTGCGACCCAGTACTTC	CASGQRDSATQYF
TRBD2	TRBV3-1	TRBJ2-1	-	TGTGCCAGCAGCCGTGGACTAGGGGCAGCCCAGACAGCCTCCTACAATGAGCAGTTCTTC	CASSRGLGAAQTASYNEQFF
TRBD1	TRBV5-1	TRBJ2-7	few	TGCGCCAGCAGCACCCGGGACAGCCTCTACGAGCAGTACTTC	CASSTRDSLYEQYF
TRBD2	TRBV27	TRBJ2-3	-	TGTGCCAGCAGTTTGTCTAGCGGGAGGTCTCCGCAGTATTTT	CASSLSSGRSPQYF
-	TRBV20-1	TRBJ2-2	few	TGCAGTGCTAGCGACGGGAGTTTGCGAACCGGGGAGCTGTTTTTT	CSASDGSLRTGELFF
TRBD1	TRBV5-1	TRBJ2-7	many	TGCGCCAGCAGCCTAAAGATGACAGGGCTTACCTACGAGCAGTACTTC	CASSLKMTGLTYEQYF
-	TRBV7-2	TRBJ2-3	many	TGTGCCAGCAGCTTAGGCGAAGTTGCGCAGTATTTT	CASSLGEVAQYF
-	TRBV5-1	TRBJ2-7	-	TGCGCCAGCAGCTTGGAGCCGACGGGTTCCCTGGGCGAGCAGTACTTC	CASSLEPTGSLGEQYF
TRBD2	TRBV4-1	TRBJ2-1	-	TGCGCCAGCAGCCGGGGACTAGGCCGGGTGTTCTTC	CASSRGLGRVFF
-	TRBV3-1	TRBJ2-4	-	TGTGCCAGCAGCCAAGTGGGCCGCGGGCCCAACATTCAGTACTTC	CASSQVGRGPNIQYF
-	TRBV18	TRBJ2-1	many	TGTGCCAGCTCACCACGGGAGTCAGCGAATGAGCAGTTCTTC	CASSPRESANEQFF
-	TRBV10-2	TRBJ2-3	many	TGCGCCAGCAGTGAAGTCCGGGATGATAACACAGATACGCAGTATTTT	CASSEVRDDNTDTQYF
-	TRBV5-1	TRBJ2-7	few	TGCGCCAGCAGCGACTACAACAAACAGGGCAATCAGTACTTC	CASSDYNKQGNQYF
-	TRBV2	TRBJ2-1	many	TGTGCCAGCAGCGCGAAATTTGATGGGTACAATGAGCAGTTCTTC	CASSAKFDGYNEQFF
TRBD1	TRBV20-1	TRBJ1-6	-	TGCAGTGCTAGAGGCCCGACAGGGGATAATTCACCCCTCCACTTT	CSARGPTGDNSPLHF
TRBD2	TRBV10-3	TRBJ2-1	few	TGTGCCATCAGTCGGACTAGCGGGAGTGGTACCTACAATGAGCAGTTCTTC	CAISRTSGSGTYNEQFF
-	TRBV20-1	TRBJ2-2	-	TGCAGTGCTAGTCGGGCAGGCGGAGTAACCGGGGAGCTGTTTTTT	CSASRAGGVTGELFF
-	TRBV14	TRBJ1-4	few	TGTGCCAGCAGCCCATTTGCGGGGCCAAGGGAAAAACTGTTTTTT	CASSPFAGPREKLFF
-	TRBV12-3/TRBV12-4	TRBJ2-7	-	TGTGCCAGCAGGGGACGGACCAAGATATCCTACGAGCAGTACTTC	CASRGRTKISYEQYF
-	TRBV5-6	TRBJ2-1	few	TGTGCCAGCAGCTTGTATACAGTAGTCTCCTACAATGAGCAGTTCTTC	CASSLYTVVSYNEQFF
-	TRBV12-3/TRBV12-4	TRBJ2-2	many	TGTGCCAGCAAGGTTACTGGATTTCACCTAAACACCGGGGAGCTGTTTTTT	CASKVTGFHLNTGELFF
-	TRBV20-1	TRBJ2-7	many	TGCAGTGGGACAGAGAACTCCTACGAGCAGTACTTC	CSGTENSYEQYF
-	TRBV21-1	TRBJ2-7	many	TGTGCCAGCAGCGCCCGAAAAGGTAGCTACGAGCAGTACTTC	CASSARKGSYEQYF
-	TRBV12-3/TRBV12-4	TRBJ1-1	many	TGCGCCAGCAGTCCCCGCAGGAACACTGAAGCTTTCTTT	CASSPRRNTEAFF
-	TRBV18	TRBJ2-2	few	TGTGCCAGCTCACGTAGCGGAGACACCGGGGAGCTGTTTTTT	CASSRSGDTGELFF
-	TRBV12-3/TRBV12-4	TRBJ2-5	-	TGTGCCAGCAGTTTACAGGGTTTGGGGGAAGAGACCCAGTACTTC	CASSLQGLGEETQYF
-	TRBV4-2	TRBJ1-5	few	TGTGCCAGCAGCCATGGACCGTTCAGTAGCAATCAGCCCCAGCATTTT	CASSHGPFSSNQPQHF
TRBD1	TRBV27	TRBJ2-1	-	TGTGCCAGCAGTATACAAGACAGGGCAGGGCTCAATGAGCAGTTCTTC	CASSIQDRAGLNEQFF
-	TRBV5-1	TRBJ2-5	-	TGCGCCAGCAGCTCGAGACTAACGGGGTTGAATGGAGAGACCCAGTACTTC	CASSSRLTGLNGETQYF
-	TRBV15	TRBJ2-5	few	TGTGCCACCAGCAGAGAAATCCCACCTTTAGCGTCGAGCGGAGAGACCCAGTACTTC	CATSREIPPLASSGETQYF
-	TRBV29-1	TRBJ2-1	many	TGCAGCGTTGAGTCCCCGATGGGGGGAAATGAGCAGTTCTTC	CSVESPMGGNEQFF
-	TRBV6-5	TRBJ1-6	many	TGTGCCAGCAGTTACGCTGGGTTTCCCCTCCACTTT	CASSYAGFPLHF
TRBD2	TRBV12-3/TRBV12-4	TRBJ2-5	-	TGTGCCAGCAGTCCCGGCTTATTCCGTGCGGGAGGAAGGGAGACCCAGTACTTC	CASSPGLFRAGGRETQYF
-	TRBV5-1	TRBJ2-2	few	TGCGCCAGCAGCGCTCAGGGACCCACCGGGGAGCTGTTTTTT	CASSAQGPTGELFF
TRBD2	TRBV7-9	TRBJ2-1	-	TGTGCCAGCAGAGGTCTAGCGGGAGAATTCTATGAGCAGTTCTTC	CASRGLAGEFYEQFF
-	TRBV7-9	TRBJ2-5	-	TGTGCCAGCAGCTTAATCTGGACTCAAGAGACCCAGTACTTC	CASSLIWTQETQYF
TRBD2	TRBV6-1	TRBJ2-5	-	TGTGCCAGCACCATGGTCTCGGCGGGAGGGTGGGAGACCCAGTACTTC	CASTMVSAGGWETQYF
-	TRBV20-1	TRBJ1-2	many	TGCAGTGCTAGGCTTACCAACTATGGCTACACCTTC	CSARLTNYGYTF
-	TRBV20-1	TRBJ2-1	-	TGCAGTGCATGGCGTAGTGAGCAGTTCTTC	CSAWRSEQFF
-	TRBV12-3/TRBV12-4	TRBJ2-1	-	TGTGCCAGCAGTTTAGCAGAGGTCCAGGCGGGTGAGCAGTTCTTC	CASSLAEVQAGEQFF
-	TRBV7-9	TRBJ2-7	few	TGTGCCAGCAGCTTATACCCTCGTGGCTCAACACTCTACGAGCAGTACTTC	CASSLYPRGSTLYEQYF
-	TRBV15	TRBJ1-1	-	TGTGCCACCAGCAGAGAACGACAGAAGAACACTGAAGCTTTCTTT	CATSRERQKNTEAFF
TRBD2	TRBV20-1	TRBJ2-7	many	TGCAGTGCTAGTACGGAACTAGCGGGATCCGAGCAGTACTTC	CSASTELAGSEQYF
-	TRBV5-1	TRBJ1-1	many	TGCGCCAGCAGCACGCAGGGGAAGGACACTGAAGCTTTCTTT	CASSTQGKDTEAFF
-	TRBV20-1	TRBJ2-3	many	TGCAGTGCTCGACCCGTGGGCACAGATACGCAGTATTTT	CSARPVGTDTQYF